The 10 T cell receptor beta chains presented below share a single source sample, sequenced in a study of a mutant IDH1 vaccine in newly diagnosed glioma (dated by TCRdb to about 2021). What the time point label conveys for this sample: baseline, week 1 (first vaccination visit). Per the publication, the treatment or condition label means: pre-vaccination baseline after standard-of-care therapy. The library was obtained by the immunoSEQ multiplex PCR assay. TCRdb took this table from immuneACCESS and kept in-frame rearrangements with V and J called. Such tables lack part of the clones; where checked against another copy, unresolved V genes explain under half of the gap, and the rest is unexplained. The table for this sample lists over 80,000 clones; about 90% of them were counted only once. Approximately 0.57% of the sample is held by the ten biggest clonotypes. Sequencing used PBMCs, obtained from a glioma patient treated with radiotherapy, temozolomide or both. All receptors come from a woman between 50 and 59 years old with glioma.

V gene TRBV4-1 combines with J gene TRBJ1-1; weak D call: TRBD1 (5 bases). CDR3 length equals 14 residues. Trimming took off 3 bases at V and 0 bases at J, with 8 bases between the two ends. The V gene's germline CDR1 is MGHRA and CDR2 YSYEKL. The DNA for the CDR3 is TGCGCCAGCAGCCACCCGACAGTGAACACTGAAGCTTTCTTT. It encodes CASSHPTVNTEAFF.

The chain couples TRBV14 to TRBJ2-3; the match to TRBD2 covers 8 bases. This CDR3 is 17 amino acids long. Germline CDR1 and CDR2: SGHDN and FVKESK. V shed 2 bases, J shed 2 bases, and the junction held 9 bases outside the gene matches. The CDR3 protein is CASSQFSSGRPTDTQYF. CDR3 DNA: TGTGCCAGCAGCCAATTTTCCAGCGGGAGACCCACAGATACGCAGTATTTT. Using reference TRBV14 and TRBJ2-3 for the parts outside the CDR3, the full variable domain is EAGVTQFPSHSVIEKGQTVTLRCDPISGHDNLYWYRRVMGKEIKFLLHFVKESKQDESGMPNNRFLAERTGGTYSTLKVQPAELEDSGVYFCASSQFSSGRPTDTQYFGPGTRLTVL.

Written as DNA, the CDR3 is TGTGCCAGCAGTTTAACAGTTACCTACGAGCAGTACTTC. It yields the protein CASSLTVTYEQYF. V gene TRBV28 combines with J gene TRBJ2-7; D uncertain. The CDR3 runs 13 residues. Germline CDR1 MDHEN, CDR2 SYDVKM. The V and J ends lost 2 bases and 2 bases respectively, with 7 bases between them.

The CDR3 region is CASSYPGGGNEQFF. The CDR3 DNA follows: TGTGCCAGCAGTTACCCAGGGGGCGGCAATGAGCAGTTCTTC. This chain links TRBV6-6 with TRBJ2-1, with 8 bases matching TRBD1. The length of the CDR3 is 14 residues. Germline assignment: CDR1 MNHNY and CDR2 SVGAGI (reference sequence). With V trimmed by 2 bases and J by 6 bases, 3 bases remained unmatched.

The rearrangement links TRBV6-7 to TRBJ2-6, with unresolved D. TRBV6-7 is reported as an ORF; its role is uncertain. The V and J ends lost 5 bases and 5 bases respectively, with 22 bases between them. CDR3 length: 18 amino acids. CDR3 in DNA: TGTGCCAGCAGTGGCCTCGTGCGTTTACAAAGTCGGGCCAACGTCCTGACTTTC. The encoded protein is CASSGLVRLQSRANVLTF.

The chain has TRBV10-1 and TRBJ2-3; 11 bases align to TRBD2. The length of the CDR3 is 16 residues. The ends lost 4 bases at V and 3 bases at J; junction bases unmatched: 6. CDR1 WNHNN and CDR2 SYGVQD come from the germline V gene (reference sequence). The CDR3 DNA follows: TGCGCCAGCAGTGGACCGCTAGCGGGAGGAACAGATACGCAGTATTTT. Encoded protein: CASSGPLAGGTDTQYF.

V is TRBV20-1 and J is TRBJ2-1; 9 bases fit TRBD2. The CDR3 loop spans 11 amino acids. Germline CDR1 reads DFQATT; CDR2 reads SNEGSKA (reference sequence). The CDR3: CGLAGNNEQFF. CDR3 nucleotides: TGCGGCCTAGCGGGGAACAATGAGCAGTTCTTC.

This chain uses TRBV4-2 with TRBJ2-2; TRBD2 is a possible D gene (7 bases). Trimming left V 0 bases short and J 3 bases short, with 17 bases between. Germline loops: CDR1 LGHNA, CDR2 YNFKEQ. The CDR3 spans 18 residues. The CDR3 region is CASSQESGGAPHTGELFF. CDR3 in DNA: TGTGCCAGCAGCCAAGAAAGTGGGGGGGCCCCCCACACCGGGGAGCTGTTTTTT.

The chain has TRBV28 and TRBJ1-2, with 8 positions matching TRBD1. The CDR3 sequence is 16 residues long. Germline V lookup: CDR1 MDHEN, CDR2 SYDVKM. Trimming at V came to 4 bases and at J to 0 bases, leaving 7 bases not matched to a gene. The DNA of the CDR3 is TGTGCCAGCAGTTCCCCAAGGGGACAGGCTAACTATGGCTACACCTTC. Translating it yields CASSSPRGQANYGYTF.

The chain couples TRBV7-9 to TRBJ2-5; D remains ambiguous. CDR1 and CDR2 (germline): SEHNR, FQNEAQ (reference sequence). The CDR3 consists of 14 residues. Between the trimmed V and J ends, which lost 4 bases and 7 bases, there was a span of 16 bases. CDR3 amino acids: CASSSGVSVGTQYF. The CDR3 region has the DNA TGTGCCAGCAGCTCCGGCGTTTCGGTCGGGACCCAGTACTTC.